The clone carrying this T cell receptor beta chain occurred a few times. The antigen remains undetermined. The sample is drawn from a study of coeliac disease. This table comes from immunoSEQ multiplex PCR, and its TCRdb copy is limited to in-frame clones, with some not included. This sample yields 4,200 or so clones, of which 60% to 70% are seen a single time; 8% to 9.5% belongs to the top ten. Findings of the study overall: Largely private TRB repertoires meant most sequences were sample-unique. Lower clonality than controls marked TRB and TRG repertoires from active celiac intraepithelial and lamina propria samples.

One frozen roughly 540,000-cell aliquot per fraction was sequenced. This clonotype was sampled from a man aged 70 or older with active celiac disease. Specimen: intraepithelial lymphocytes from the gut.

The CDR3 DNA reads TGTGCCAGCAGCCGCGACAGCCAAAAAAACATTCAGTACTTC. It encodes CASSRDSQKNIQYF. The chain combines TRBV28 with TRBJ2-4; possible D gene TRBD1, 5 bases. V was clipped by 6 bases and J by 4 bases, with 13 bases between them. The CDR3 covers 14 residues. Germline lookup yields CDR1 MDHEN and CDR2 SYDVKM.